This T cell receptor beta chain was captured in a study of T cells in localized non-small cell lung cancer. Study observations and caveats: Uninvolved adjacent lung, not tumor, had the highest T cell clonality.

A note on this clone: The antigen remains undetermined.

TCRdb's copy holds only in-frame clones and misses some; the assay was immunoSEQ multiplex PCR. The sample includes 61,000 or so clones, about nine tenths of them seen just once. Germline V gene sequence: CDR1 SNHLY, CDR2 FYNNEI. V lost 9 bases and J lost 3, with 12 bases in between. The CDR3 is 13 residues long. This receptor was taken from a woman between 40 and 69 years old with stage I lung adenocarcinoma. V is TRBV2 and J is TRBJ1-5; tentatively, D is TRBD1 (5 bases). The specimen comprised peripheral blood, sampled before any cancer treatment. The CDR3 DNA reads TGTGCCAGTGTCCTCGGGACCAATCAGCCCCAGCATTTT. Residues: CASVLGTNQPQHF. The variable domain in full, completed from reference TRBV2 and TRBJ1-5, reads EPEVTQTPSHQVTQMGQEVILRCVPISNHLYFYWYRQILGQKVEFLVSFYNNEISEKSEIFDDQFSVERPDGSNFTLKIRSTKLEDSAMYFCASVLGTNQPQHFGDGTRLSIL.